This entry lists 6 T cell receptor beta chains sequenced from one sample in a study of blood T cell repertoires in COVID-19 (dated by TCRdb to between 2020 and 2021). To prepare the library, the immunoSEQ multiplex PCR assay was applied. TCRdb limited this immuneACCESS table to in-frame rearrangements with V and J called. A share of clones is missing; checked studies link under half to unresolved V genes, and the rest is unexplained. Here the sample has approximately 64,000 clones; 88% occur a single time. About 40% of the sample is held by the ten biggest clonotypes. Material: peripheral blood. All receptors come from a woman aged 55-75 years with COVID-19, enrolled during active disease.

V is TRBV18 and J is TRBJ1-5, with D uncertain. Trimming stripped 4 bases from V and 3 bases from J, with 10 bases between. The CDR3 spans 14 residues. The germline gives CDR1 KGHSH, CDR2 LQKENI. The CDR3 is CASSLGLINQPQHF. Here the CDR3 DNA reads TGTGCCAGCTCACTCGGACTGATCAATCAGCCCCAGCATTTT.

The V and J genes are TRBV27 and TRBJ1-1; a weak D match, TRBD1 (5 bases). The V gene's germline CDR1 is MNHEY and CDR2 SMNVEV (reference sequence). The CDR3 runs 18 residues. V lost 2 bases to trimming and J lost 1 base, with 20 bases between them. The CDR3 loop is CASSLARGWGGGNTEAFF. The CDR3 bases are TGTGCCAGCAGTTTAGCCCGGGGGTGGGGAGGAGGGAACACTGAAGCTTTCTTT.

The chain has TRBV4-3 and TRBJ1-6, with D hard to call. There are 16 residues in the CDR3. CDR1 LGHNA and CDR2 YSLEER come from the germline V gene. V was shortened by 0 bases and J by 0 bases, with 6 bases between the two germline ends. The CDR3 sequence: CASSQDGSSYNSPLHF. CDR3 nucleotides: TGCGCCAGCAGCCAAGATGGGAGCTCCTATAATTCACCCCTCCACTTT.

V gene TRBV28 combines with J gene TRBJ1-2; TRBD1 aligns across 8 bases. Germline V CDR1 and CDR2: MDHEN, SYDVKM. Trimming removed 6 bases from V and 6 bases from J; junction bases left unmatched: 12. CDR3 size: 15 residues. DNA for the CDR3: TGTGCCAGCAGCCCTTCAGGGGGCGGACTAAATGGCTACACCTTC. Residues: CASSPSGGGLNGYTF.

In nucleotides, the CDR3 is TGTGCCAGCTCACCGGACAAACATGGCTACACCTTC. It is translated as CASSPDKHGYTF. The chain employs TRBV18 and TRBJ1-2; the D gene is possibly TRBD1 (5 bases). Trimming left V 3 bases short and J 6 bases short, with 8 bases between. The length of the CDR3 is 12 residues. Germline CDR1 and CDR2: KGHSH and LQKENI.

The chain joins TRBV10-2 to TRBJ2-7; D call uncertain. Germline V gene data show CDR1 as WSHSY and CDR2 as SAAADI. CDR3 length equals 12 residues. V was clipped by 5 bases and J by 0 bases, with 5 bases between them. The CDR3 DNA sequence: TGCGCCAGCAGTAGCTCCTCCTACGAGCAGTACTTC. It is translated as CASSSSSYEQYF.